A few counts support the clone carrying this T cell receptor (beta chain). Antigen unknown. The data are from a study of beta chain features in type 1 diabetes. Expressed TCRB transcripts got sequenced, as all isolated RNA was reverse transcribed. Clones were read by immunoSEQ multiplex PCR, and TCRdb kept only the in-frame ones, dropping some. Of 200,000 to 300,000 clones listed, roughly 20% were seen once; the top ten hold 0.025% to 0.035%. Germline lookup yields CDR1 SGDLS and CDR2 YYNGEE. Trimming pared 0 bases from V and 2 bases from J, leaving 7 bases between. The CDR3 consists of 14 residues. Study results and caveats: Shorter TCRB CDR3s, moderately but significantly so, marked every one of the four CD4+ subsets in Type 1 diabetes patients.

The sample comprised naive CD4+ T cells from blood. The origin of this receptor is a woman aged 40 to 50 with type 1 diabetes. The V and J genes are TRBV9 and TRBJ2-3; no clear D gene. The CDR3 DNA sequence: TGTGCCAGCAGCGTAGACTCTAACACAGATACGCAGTATTTT. Translating it yields CASSVDSNTDTQYF. Variable domain in full (rest from reference TRBV9 and TRBJ2-3): DSGVTQTPKHLITATGQRVTLRCSPRSGDLSVYWYQQSLDQGLQFLIQYYNGEERAKGNILERFSAQQFPDLHSELNLSSLELGDSALYFCASSVDSNTDTQYFGPGTRLTVL.